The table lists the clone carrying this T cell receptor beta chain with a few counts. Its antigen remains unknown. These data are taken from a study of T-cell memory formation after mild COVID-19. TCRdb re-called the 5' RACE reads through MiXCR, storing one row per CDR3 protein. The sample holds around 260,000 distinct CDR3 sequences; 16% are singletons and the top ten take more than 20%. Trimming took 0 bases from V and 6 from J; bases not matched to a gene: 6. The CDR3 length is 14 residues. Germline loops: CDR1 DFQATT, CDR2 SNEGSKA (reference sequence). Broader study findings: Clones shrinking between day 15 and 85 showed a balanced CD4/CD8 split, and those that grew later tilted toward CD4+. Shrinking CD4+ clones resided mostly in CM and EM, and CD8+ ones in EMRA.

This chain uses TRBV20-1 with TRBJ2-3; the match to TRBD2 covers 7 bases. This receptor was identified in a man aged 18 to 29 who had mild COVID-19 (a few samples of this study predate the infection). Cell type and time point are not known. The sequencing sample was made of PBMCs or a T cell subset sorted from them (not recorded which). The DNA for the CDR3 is TGCAGTGCTAGAGATCCAGCGGGGACGGATACGCAGTATTTT. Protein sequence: CSARDPAGTDTQYF.